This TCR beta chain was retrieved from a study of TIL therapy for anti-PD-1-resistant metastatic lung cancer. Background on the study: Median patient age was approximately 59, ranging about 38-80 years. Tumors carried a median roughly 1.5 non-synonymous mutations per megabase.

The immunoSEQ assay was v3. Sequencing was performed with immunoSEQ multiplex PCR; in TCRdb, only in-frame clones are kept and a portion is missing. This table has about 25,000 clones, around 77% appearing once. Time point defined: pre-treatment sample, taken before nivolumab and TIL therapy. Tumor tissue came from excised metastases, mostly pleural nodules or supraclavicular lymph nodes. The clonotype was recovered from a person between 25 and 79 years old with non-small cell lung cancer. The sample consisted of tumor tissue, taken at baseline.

CDR3 in amino acids: CASSSTGLNTEAFF. The CDR3 nucleotides are TGCGCCAGCAGCTCGACAGGCCTGAACACTGAAGCTTTCTTT. The rearrangement links TRBV5-1 to TRBJ1-1; tentatively, D is TRBD1 (6 bases). The CDR3 is 14 amino acids. V was cut by 3 bases and J by 0 bases, with 9 bases left in between. Germline CDR1 is SGHRS and CDR2 is YFSETQ.